This entry is about one T cell receptor (beta chain). An end of the junction differs from the germline gene, which may be a read error. This CDR3 has 18 amino acids. CDR1 LGHNA and CDR2 YSLEER come from the germline V gene. The second PCR ran roughly 6 to 11 cycles with a sample-barcoded 5' primer and J-beta primers. TCRdb reprocessed the 5' RACE reads via MiXCR and lists one record per CDR3 protein. Of 1.5 million to 1.9 million distinct CDR3 sequences detected, 40% to 45% appear once; the ten largest clones hold around 4%. This sample is part of a study of blood T cells in healthy people across ages.

The sequence came from a woman between 18 and 29 years old in good health. The sample was blood. V usage is TRBV4-3 and J usage is TRBJ2-1, with 7 bases aligning to TRBD2. CDR3 amino acids: CASGQSHGVAGAYNEQFF. For the CDR3, the DNA is TGCGCCAGCGGCCAATCCCACGGCGTGGCGGGAGCATACAATGAGCAGTTCTTC.